These T cell receptor beta chains were read from a single sample in a study of blood T cells in healthy people across ages. A single record per CDR3 protein comes from TCRdb applying MiXCR to the 5' RACE reads. The repertoire holds about 900,000 distinct CDR3 sequences, approximately 67% seen once, with 25% to 35% in the top ten. The sample taken for sequencing was blood. These receptors were obtained from a man between 25 and 39 years old in good health. The CDR3 runs from the conserved cysteine through the conserved F or W. The D gene is left open where the match is weak. Clone size is not always given. Where it is, it says once, few, many or a class for expanded clones.

NA NA TRBJ2-7 TRBV12-3/TRBV12-4 CASSLFGAAVSYEQYF TGTGCCAGCAGTTTATTTGGGGCCGCGGTCTCCTACGAGCAGTACTTC
few NA TRBJ2-3 TRBV20-1 CSANFGDTQYF TGCAGTGCTAACTTCGGGGATACGCAGTATTTT
few NA TRBJ2-7 TRBV9 CASSVGLGSYEQYF TGTGCCAGCAGCGTAGGGCTCGGCTCCTACGAGCAGTACTTC
NA NA TRBJ2-7 TRBV7-6 CASRLGVGPSYEQYF TGTGCCAGCAGATTGGGGGTGGGCCCAAGCTACGAGCAGTACTTC
NA TRBD1 TRBJ2-5 TRBV11-1 CASSNQRWPETGPETQYF TGTGCCAGCAGCAACCAACGGTGGCCCGAGACAGGGCCAGAGACCCAGTACTTC
few TRBD1 TRBJ2-1 TRBV14 CASSPTLPGQGTIDEQFF TGTGCCAGCAGCCCCACTCTACCGGGACAGGGAACCATAGATGAGCAGTTCTTC
NA NA TRBJ2-3 TRBV20-1 CSARVGSQYF TGCAGTGCTAGAGTGGGTTCGCAGTATTTT
NA NA TRBJ2-7 TRBV5-1 CASSEEYEQYF TGCGCCAGCAGCGAGGAATACGAGCAGTACTTC
few NA TRBJ2-3 TRBV4-3 CASSQATGTMSTDTQYF TGCGCCAGCAGCCAAGCCACCGGGACAATGAGCACAGATACGCAGTATTTT
few TRBD1 TRBJ2-5 TRBV20-1 CSARSPGQQETQYF TGCAGTGCTAGATCGCCGGGACAGCAAGAGACCCAGTACTTC
NA TRBD1 TRBJ2-1 TRBV9 CASSGTRGPYEQFF TGTGCCAGCAGCGGGACCAGGGGGCCGTATGAGCAGTTCTTC
NA TRBD1 TRBJ2-7 TRBV20-1 CSARDSGTGTYEQYF TGCAGTGCTAGAGATTCGGGGACAGGGACCTACGAGCAGTACTTC
NA NA TRBJ2-3 TRBV20-1 CSAPVISPAPGTQYF TGCAGTGCCCCAGTCATCAGCCCCGCTCCTGGTACGCAGTATTTT
NA TRBD2 TRBJ2-3 TRBV20-1 CSASLAGRDDTQYF TGCAGTGCCTCACTAGCGGGGCGCGACGATACGCAGTATTTT
NA TRBD1 TRBJ2-7 TRBV2 CATRDRDYEQYF TGTGCCACCCGGGACAGGGACTACGAGCAGTACTTC
many TRBD2 TRBJ2-5 TRBV6-2/TRBV6-3 CASRPAGGRETQYF TGTGCCAGCAGACCAGCGGGGGGAAGGGAGACCCAGTACTTC
NA NA TRBJ2-1 TRBV6-5 CASSYSNGFEFF TGTGCCAGCAGTTACTCGAATGGGTTTGAGTTCTTC
NA NA TRBJ2-1 TRBV7-2 CASTPGNNEQFF TGTGCCAGCACCCCAGGCAACAATGAGCAGTTCTTC
few TRBD2 TRBJ2-7 TRBV6-4 CASSEAAGMNEQYF TGTGCCAGCAGTGAGGCAGCGGGGATGAACGAGCAGTACTTC
few NA TRBJ2-7 TRBV5-4 CASSLDVTYEQYF TGTGCCAGCAGCTTGGACGTTACCTACGAGCAGTACTTC
NA NA TRBJ2-7 TRBV20-1 CSARDYLFYEQYF TGCAGTGCTAGAGATTATCTCTTTTACGAGCAGTACTTC
once NA TRBJ2-1 TRBV25-1 CASKSPWRGNEQFF TGTGCCAGCAAGTCTCCTTGGAGGGGCAATGAGCAGTTCTTC
NA NA TRBJ1-2 TRBV7-2 CASSHPGRLLGYGYTF TGTGCCAGCAGCCATCCGGGACGGTTGCTCGGGTATGGCTACACCTTC
NA TRBD1 TRBJ1-4 TRBV7-9 CASTIDRAGEKLFF TGTGCCAGCACCATCGACAGGGCGGGTGAAAAACTGTTTTTT
once NA TRBJ2-5 TRBV12-3/TRBV12-4 CASSSDRREETQYF TGTGCCAGTAGCTCAGACAGGCGAGAGGAGACCCAGTACTTC
NA TRBD1 TRBJ2-5 TRBV28 CASSHDRVQETQYF TGTGCCAGCAGCCACGACAGGGTTCAAGAGACCCAGTACTTC
once NA TRBJ1-1 TRBV3-1 CASMGPNTEAFF TGTGCCAGTATGGGGCCGAACACTGAAGCTTTCTTT
NA NA TRBJ2-2 TRBV5-1 CASSLAEANTGELFF TGCGCCAGCAGCTTGGCTGAGGCGAACACCGGGGAGCTGTTTTTT
NA TRBD1 TRBJ1-5 TRBV12-3/TRBV12-4 CASRRGTGAQPQHF TGTGCCAGCAGAAGAGGGACAGGGGCTCAGCCCCAGCATTTT
NA NA TRBJ1-1 TRBV20-1 CSALQGMNTEAFF TGCAGTGCCCTACAGGGCATGAACACTGAAGCTTTCTTT
few NA TRBJ2-7 TRBV28 CASSLDGYYEQYF TGTGCCAGCAGTTTGGATGGCTACTACGAGCAGTACTTC
NA NA TRBJ2-1 TRBV6-6 CASSYSIGAEQFF TGTGCCAGCAGTTACTCGATTGGCGCCGAGCAGTTCTTC
NA TRBD1 TRBJ2-7 TRBV10-3 CAISDTGDPSYEQYF TGTGCCATCAGTGACACAGGGGACCCGTCCTACGAGCAGTACTTC
few NA TRBJ2-4 TRBV12-3/TRBV12-4 CASSPRAGAAKNIQYF TGTGCCAGCAGTCCCCGAGCAGGGGCCGCCAAAAACATTCAGTACTTC
few TRBD1 TRBJ2-5 TRBV12-3/TRBV12-4 CASRPGTGQETQYF TGTGCCAGCAGGCCCGGGACAGGCCAAGAGACCCAGTACTTC
NA NA TRBJ2-1 TRBV5-1 CASSLAPGYEQFF TGCGCCAGCAGCTTGGCCCCCGGGTATGAGCAGTTCTTC
NA NA TRBJ2-5 TRBV7-2 CASSQRAQETQYF TGTGCCAGCAGCCAGCGGGCGCAAGAGACCCAGTACTTC
NA NA TRBJ2-4 TRBV7-2 CASSPRLVDIQYF TGTGCCAGCAGCCCCCGCTTGGTGGACATTCAGTACTTC
NA NA TRBJ2-5 TRBV7-9 CASSLGRSSQETQYF TGTGCCAGCAGCTTAGGACGGTCTAGCCAAGAGACCCAGTACTTC
NA TRBD2 TRBJ2-7 TRBV20-1 CSATLAGAYEQYF TGCAGTGCTACCCTAGCGGGGGCCTACGAGCAGTACTTC
NA TRBD1 TRBJ2-7 TRBV29-1 CSVAGGPGNSGRYEQYF TGCAGCGTTGCAGGGGGACCGGGGAACAGTGGCCGATACGAGCAGTACTTC
NA NA TRBJ2-5 TRBV6-2/TRBV6-3 CASSSVQETQYF TGTGCCAGCAGTTCCGTTCAAGAGACCCAGTACTTC
NA NA TRBJ2-7 TRBV2 CASRKQSYEQYF TGTGCCAGCAGAAAACAGAGTTACGAGCAGTACTTC
NA TRBD1 TRBJ2-5 TRBV7-2 CASSPKGGWLYF TGTGCCAGCAGCCCTAAAGGGGGCTGGCTGTACTTC
once NA TRBJ2-5 TRBV9 CASSGIVQETQYF TGTGCCAGCAGCGGCATAGTTCAGGAGACCCAGTACTTC
NA NA TRBJ2-3 TRBV15 CATSGWRTTDTQYF TGTGCCACCAGCGGATGGAGGACCACAGATACGCAGTATTTT
NA TRBD1 TRBJ1-2 TRBV6-2/TRBV6-3 CAGDRVYGYTF TGTGCCGGCGACAGGGTTTATGGCTACACCTTC
once TRBD2 TRBJ2-7 TRBV20-1 CSAREGLAGQTYEQYF TGCAGTGCTAGAGAGGGACTAGCGGGGCAAACCTACGAGCAGTACTTC
NA NA TRBJ2-4 TRBV4-3 CASSQGEHGPLDIQYF TGCGCCAGCAGCCAGGGGGAACATGGACCTTTAGACATTCAGTACTTC
NA NA TRBJ2-3 TRBV10-3 CATGSSGTDTQYF TGTGCCACCGGATCAAGCGGCACAGATACGCAGTATTTT
NA NA TRBJ1-6 TRBV7-9 CASSLATQGNSPLHF TGTGCCAGCAGCTTAGCTACACAGGGAAATTCACCCCTCCACTTT
NA TRBD1 TRBJ2-7 TRBV6-2/TRBV6-3 CVSSSPGTAYEQYF TGTGTCAGCAGTTCGCCCGGGACAGCGTACGAGCAGTACTTC